These 11 T cell receptor beta chains came from one sample sequenced in a study of CD8 T cells in ankylosing spondylitis. TCRdb reprocessed the 5' RACE reads with MiXCR, giving one entry per CDR3 protein. This table has around 150,000 distinct CDR3 sequences, roughly 18% appearing once. Sequencing was carried out using blood, either unsorted or a sorted T cell fraction (not recorded which). Receptors were obtained from a male donor with ankylosing spondylitis or in good health (not recorded which).

This clonotype occurred many times. The chain couples TRBV12-3 or TRBV12-4 to TRBJ2-1; possibly TRBD2 for D (6 bases). This CDR3 is 14 amino acids long. V was pared by 5 bases and J by 5 bases, with 13 bases between. CDR3 protein: CASSTTSIHNEQFF. The CDR3 DNA is TGTGCCAGCAGTACCACTAGCATCCACAATGAGCAGTTCTTC.

This clonotype occurred many times. The gene calls are TRBV7-8 and TRBJ2-7, with 9 bases identical to TRBD2. The CDR3 has 16 amino acids. CDR1 is SGHVS and CDR2 is FQNEAQ in the germline V gene. V lost 3 bases, J lost 2 bases, and 8 bases stayed unmatched. Here the CDR3 DNA reads TGTGCCAGCAGCTTGACGCTAGCGGGAAGGACCTACGAGCAGTACTTC. Translating gives CASSLTLAGRTYEQYF. The variable domain in full, completed from reference TRBV7-8 and TRBJ2-7, reads GAGVSQSPRYKVAKRGQDVALRCDPISGHVSLFWYQQALGQGPEFLTYFQNEAQLDKSGLPSDRFFAERPEGSVSTLKIQRTQQEDSAVYLCASSLTLAGRTYEQYFGPGTRLTVT.

The rearrangement joins TRBV7-9 to TRBJ1-1, with a weak D call TRBD1 (5 bases). Trimming pared 2 bases from V and 4 bases from J, leaving 11 bases between. Germline CDR1 is SEHNR and CDR2 is FQNEAQ (reference sequence). The CDR3 totals 14 residues. CDR3 in amino acids: CASSLFSGTTEAFF. In DNA form, the CDR3 reads TGTGCCAGCAGCTTATTTTCAGGGACCACTGAAGCTTTCTTT.

This clonotype occurred many times. The V gene is TRBV5-1, the J gene TRBJ1-4; D is possibly TRBD1 (5 bases). The V end was cut by 5 bases, the J end by 4 bases, with 15 bases between. This CDR3 has 15 residues. CDR1 and CDR2 (germline): SGHRS, YFSETQ. Here the CDR3 DNA reads TGCGCCAGCAGAGTTACCGGGGCCGATAATGAAAAACTGTTTTTT. Amino acids: CASRVTGADNEKLFF. Full variable domain (rest looked up from reference TRBV5-1 and TRBJ1-4): KAGVTQTPRYLIKTRGQQVTLSCSPISGHRSVSWYQQTPGQGLQFLFEYFSETQRNKGNFPGRFSGRQFSNSRSEMNVSTLELGDSALYLCASRVTGADNEKLFFGSGTQLSVL.

CDR3 region: CASSLQAGRETQYF. The CDR3 nucleotides are TGTGCCAGCAGCTTACAGGCAGGGCGAGAGACCCAGTACTTC. The V call is TRBV7-9, the J call TRBJ2-5, with a possible D match to TRBD1 (5 bases). This CDR3 is built from 14 residues. The V end was cut by 2 bases, the J end by 4 bases, with 11 bases between. Germline values: CDR1 SEHNR, CDR2 FQNEAQ (reference sequence).

The rearrangement uses TRBV19 and TRBJ2-1, with TRBD2 matching 7 bases. CDR3 length: 16 amino acids. The germline gives CDR1 LNHDA, CDR2 SQIVND (reference sequence). V was clipped by 2 bases and J by 4 bases; unmatched bases: 8. DNA for the CDR3: TGTGCCAGTAGTATACCGCAACTCGGGGGGTACAATGAGCAGTTCTTC. Its translation: CASSIPQLGGYNEQFF. Complete variable domain (other parts from reference TRBV19 and TRBJ2-1): DGGITQSPKYLFRKEGQNVTLSCEQNLNHDAMYWYRQDPGQGLRLIYYSQIVNDFQKGDIAEGYSVSREKKESFPLTVTSAQKNPTAFYLCASSIPQLGGYNEQFFGPGTRLTVL.

This clonotype has a handful of counts. The rearrangement links TRBV5-1 to TRBJ2-7, with D unclear. Trimming stripped 1 base from V and 2 bases from J, with 10 bases between. CDR3 length: 14 residues. CDR1 and CDR2 (germline): SGHRS, YFSETQ. CDR3 coding DNA: TGCGCCAGCAGCTTGTTGTCAGGTCCCTACGAGCAGTACTTC. Translating it yields CASSLLSGPYEQYF.

This clonotype appeared many times. This sequence joins TRBV5-1 and TRBJ2-3; possibly TRBD1 or TRBD2 for D (5 bases each). The V end was cut by 0 bases, the J end by 4 bases, with 9 bases between. CDR1 is SGHRS, CDR2 YFSETQ, per germline. The CDR3 sequence is 14 residues long. The CDR3: CASSLALGADTQYF. The CDR3 nucleotides read TGCGCCAGCAGCTTGGCCTTGGGGGCAGATACGCAGTATTTT.

This clonotype has just a few counts. V gene TRBV2 combines with J gene TRBJ2-2, with D unclear. The CDR3 length is 13 residues. The germline gives CDR1 SNHLY, CDR2 FYNNEI. The ends were cut back, 4 bases at V and 0 bases at J, with 3 bases in the middle. CDR3 DNA: TGTGCCAGCAGTGGCTCGAACACCGGGGAGCTGTTTTTT. This codes for CASSGSNTGELFF.

The V gene is TRBV20-1, the J gene TRBJ2-3, with 10 bases aligning to TRBD1. CDR3 length: 14 residues. The V segment lost 1 base and the J segment 5 bases; nucleotides outside the gene matches: 3. Per germline, CDR1 DFQATT and CDR2 SNEGSKA (reference sequence). For the CDR3, the DNA is TGCAGTGCTAGAGGACAGGGGGCGGGAGATACGCAGTATTTT. Protein: CSARGQGAGDTQYF.

The chain is built from TRBV6-2 or TRBV6-3 and TRBJ1-5; 8 nucleotides match TRBD1. V shed 8 bases, J shed 9 bases, and the junction held 12 bases outside the gene matches. Per the germline V gene, CDR1 is MNHEY and CDR2 is SVGEGT. This CDR3 is 14 amino acids long. This chain's CDR3 is CASVQSGTGRPQHF. The CDR3 bases are TGTGCCAGCGTACAAAGCGGGACAGGTCGGCCCCAGCATTTT.